This T cell receptor (beta chain) came from a study of vaccination and CD4 T cells after COVID-19. Whole-study context: Either the Pfizer-BioNTech BNT162b2 or Moderna mRNA-1273 vaccine was given as two doses.

The Oncomine TCR Beta short-read assay sequenced DNA from cultured CD4+ T cells. Each CDR3 protein gets one entry after TCRdb re-called the PCR reads with MiXCR. The repertoire holds around 10,000 distinct CDR3 sequences, with over 20% as singletons. Comments on this clonotype: As yet, its antigen is unknown.

The treatment here: roughly 10-day PBMC culture with coronavirus spike peptide pools or control peptides (ViraFEST assay). After expanding antigen-specific T cells with peptide pools, ViraFEST sequenced their TCRs. V was trimmed by 4 bases and J by 8 bases, leaving 2 bases between them. CDR3 length equals 9 residues. The specimen comprised CD4+ T cells from blood, cultured in vitro, sampled after SARS-CoV-2 vaccination. The sequence derives from a human donor who had recovered from COVID-19. This rearrangement joins TRBV23-1 to TRBJ1-2; D is undetermined. TRBV23-1 is labeled an ORF, and its function is uncertain. The CDR3 spells CASSRGYTF. For the CDR3, the DNA is TGCGCCAGCAGTCGCGGCTACACCTTC.